A single sample gave rise to the 23 T cell receptor beta chains below, sequenced in a study of T-cell memory formation after mild COVID-19. Each CDR3 protein gets one entry after TCRdb re-called the 5' RACE reads with MiXCR. The sample has fewer than 600,000 distinct CDR3 sequences; about 20% are singletons. Sequences were obtained from PBMCs or a T cell subset sorted from them (not recorded which). These receptors all come from an adult woman who had mild COVID-19 (a few samples of this study predate the infection). Cell type and time point are not known.

The chain combines TRBV4-1 with TRBJ1-2, with D possibly matching TRBD1 (5 bases). Trimming shortened V by 1 base and J by 8 bases, and 17 bases separated the two germline ends. Germline lookup yields CDR1 MGHRA and CDR2 YSYEKL. CDR3 size: 15 residues. CDR3 coding DNA: TGCGCCAGCAGCCAAGTTGGATTTGGGGGTGGAGGCTACACCTTC. It translates to CASSQVGFGGGGYTF.

The genes are TRBV20-1 and TRBJ1-5; D is undetermined. Deletions cut 6 bases from V and 4 bases from J, with 13 bases between. CDR3 length: 13 amino acids. In germline, CDR1 is DFQATT, CDR2 SNEGSKA (reference sequence). The CDR3 region has the DNA TGCAGTGCCCCAGGTCAGCCAAATCAGCCCCAGCATTTT. Translating it yields CSAPGQPNQPQHF.

The chain has TRBV5-5 and TRBJ2-7; the D gene is possibly TRBD2 (5 bases). The V end was cut by 3 bases, the J end by 0 bases, with 16 bases between. CDR3 length: 16 amino acids. Looked up from germline, CDR1 is SGHKS and CDR2 is YYEKEE (reference sequence). CDR3 in amino acids: CASSSGDYPSSYEQYF. In DNA form, the CDR3 reads TGTGCCAGCAGCTCCGGGGATTATCCGAGCTCCTACGAGCAGTACTTC.

Only a few counts were recorded for this clonotype. The rearrangement uses TRBV9 and TRBJ2-3; no firm D call. V lost 0 bases to trimming and J lost 1 base, with 6 bases between them. Germline CDR1 is SGDLS and CDR2 is YYNGEE. CDR3 length equals 14 residues. The CDR3 reads CASSVEYRTDTQYF. The DNA of the CDR3 is TGTGCCAGCAGCGTAGAGTACCGCACAGATACGCAGTATTTT.

This rearrangement joins TRBV19 to TRBJ1-1; D is perhaps TRBD1 (6 bases). Germline assignment: CDR1 LNHDA and CDR2 SQIVND (reference sequence). CDR3 length: 14 residues. With 5 bases removed from V and 0 bases from J, the gap between germline ends came to 10 bases. The chain's CDR3 is CASSRQVLNTEAFF. The CDR3, as DNA: TGTGCCAGTAGTCGACAGGTTCTGAACACTGAAGCTTTCTTT.

DNA for the CDR3: TGTGCCAGCAGTTACACTCCGGGGGGTTACACAGATACGCAGTATTTT. It specifies CASSYTPGGYTDTQYF. V is TRBV6-2 or TRBV6-3 and J is TRBJ2-3; 7 nucleotides line up with TRBD2. V was pared by 2 bases and J by 2 bases, with 7 bases of the junction left unmatched. CDR3 length: 16 amino acids. Germline CDR1 MNHEY, CDR2 SVGEGT.

This clonotype appeared a few times. This rearrangement joins TRBV12-3 or TRBV12-4 to TRBJ1-2, with D perhaps matching TRBD1 (5 bases). The CDR3 covers 15 residues. V dropped 3 bases and J dropped 4 bases, with 15 bases sitting between them. Here the CDR3 reads CASSLGQLIVYGYTF. The DNA of the CDR3 is TGTGCCAGCAGTTTGGGGCAGCTAATAGTCTATGGCTACACCTTC.

The chain has TRBV4-2 and TRBJ1-2; no reliable D call. The CDR3 totals 13 residues. The V and J ends lost 0 bases and 7 bases respectively, with 9 bases between them. CDR1 LGHNA and CDR2 YNFKEQ come from the germline V gene. CDR3 sequence: CASSQDILVGYTF. The DNA for the CDR3 is TGTGCCAGCAGCCAAGATATTCTCGTTGGCTACACCTTC.

The table lists this clonotype with a few counts. This chain uses TRBV4-3 with TRBJ2-1; D ambiguous. V was shortened by 0 bases and J by 7 bases, with 10 bases between the two germline ends. CDR1 is LGHNA, CDR2 YSLEER, per germline. The CDR3 loop spans 14 amino acids. CDR3: CASSQETMTNEQFF. DNA for the CDR3: TGCGCCAGCAGCCAAGAGACCATGACGAATGAGCAGTTCTTC.

The rearrangement joins TRBV20-1 to TRBJ2-5; D perhaps matches TRBD2 (5 bases). Germline CDR1 reads DFQATT; CDR2 reads SNEGSKA (reference sequence). Trimming took 3 bases from V and 0 from J, leaving 8 bases between them. This CDR3 contains 13 residues. The chain's CDR3 is CSASDGNQETQYF. The CDR3 DNA sequence: TGCAGTGCTAGCGACGGGAACCAAGAGACCCAGTACTTC.

The chain couples TRBV18 to TRBJ1-3, with 8 nucleotides matching TRBD1. J was trimmed by 0 bases and V by 4 bases; bases with no gene match: 8. The germline gives CDR1 KGHSH, CDR2 LQKENI. The CDR3 covers 17 residues. CDR3 in DNA: TGTGCCAGCTCACGTTGGACAGGGCTGAGCTCTGGAAACACCATATATTTT. It translates to CASSRWTGLSSGNTIYF.

V usage is TRBV5-1 and J usage is TRBJ2-7; TRBD2 matches at 9 bases. This CDR3 is 15 amino acids long. Trimming removed 4 bases from V and 5 bases from J; junction bases left unmatched: 10. CDR1 and CDR2 from the germline V gene are SGHRS and YFSETQ. The DNA for the CDR3 is TGCGCCAGCAGCCCTAGGGCTAGCGGGAACCACGAGCAGTACTTC. It specifies CASSPRASGNHEQYF.

The table lists this clonotype with many counts. The chain uses TRBV20-1 and TRBJ1-6; no clear D gene. The CDR3 has 13 residues. Germline CDR1 is DFQATT and CDR2 is SNEGSKA (reference sequence). Trimming took 3 bases from V and 9 from J, leaving 12 bases between them. CDR3 protein: CSASEGGVSPLHF. Written as DNA, the CDR3 is TGCAGTGCTAGCGAGGGAGGTGTTTCACCCCTCCACTTT.

Details on this clonotype: This is likely a read error, given that the CDR3 carries no conserved phenylalanine or tryptophan at its end. V is TRBV7-9 and J is TRBJ2-1; 10 bases are shared with TRBD2. Germline-derived CDR1 and CDR2 are SEHNR and FQNEAQ (reference sequence). This CDR3 is built from 16 residues. With 5 bases clipped from V and 0 bases from J, the junction kept 4 bases outside the gene matches. The CDR3 loop reads CASSRAGGSSYNEQFL. CDR3 sequence (DNA): TGTGCCAGCAGCCGAGCGGGAGGGAGCTCCTACAATGAGCAGTTCTTA.

This clonotype was detected only a few times. The chain has TRBV5-6 and TRBJ2-3; 11 nucleotides align to TRBD1. The CDR3 has 14 residues. The germline CDR1 and CDR2 sequences are SGHDT and YYEEEE. V dropped 7 bases and J dropped 7; count of bases not matched to a gene: 8. The chain's CDR3 is CASSLGQGAYTQYF. The DNA of the CDR3 is TGTGCCAGCTCACTAGGACAGGGGGCATATACGCAGTATTTT.

The gene calls are TRBV5-5 and TRBJ1-2, with D unclear. The CDR3 is 15 residues long. Trimming took off 4 bases at V and 1 base at J, with 14 bases between the two ends. Germline CDR1 is SGHKS and CDR2 is YYEKEE (reference sequence). The CDR3 DNA is TGTGCCAGCAGCCAAAGTATGACGGTTAACTATGGCTACACCTTC. As protein: CASSQSMTVNYGYTF.

This clonotype has more than one count but fewer than ten. The chain is built from TRBV2 and TRBJ2-7; 8 bases agree with TRBD2. Trimming removed 4 bases from V and 0 bases from J; junction bases left unmatched: 8. The CDR3 has 16 residues. In germline, CDR1 is SNHLY, CDR2 FYNNEI. The CDR3 DNA reads TGTGCCAGCAGTGGGTTAGCGGGGCCCAGCTCCTACGAGCAGTACTTC. Protein sequence: CASSGLAGPSSYEQYF.

Points on this clonotype: The junction differs from germline at one of its ends, possibly a read error. CDR3 sequence (DNA): TGTGCCAGCAGCTCTCCGGACTTC. Protein product: CASSSPDF. The J gene is TRBJ2-7, the V gene TRBV7-8, with D hard to call. CDR1 is SGHVS, CDR2 FQNEAQ, per germline. The CDR3 is 8 amino acids.

This clonotype was counted at least ten times. V is TRBV12-3 or TRBV12-4 and J is TRBJ2-7; 9 bases fit TRBD2. The CDR3 covers 12 residues. V shed 6 bases and J 6 bases; nucleotides not matched to a gene: 3. The CDR3 bases are TGTGCCAGCAGCCAACTAGCGGGCGAGCAGTACTTC. Its protein product is CASSQLAGEQYF.

This clonotype occurred once. The chain joins TRBV3-1 to TRBJ2-7; D gene uncertain. This CDR3 is built from 16 residues. The germline CDR1 and CDR2 sequences are LGHDT and YNNKEL (reference sequence). The V and J ends lost 1 base and 2 bases respectively, with 15 bases between them. The CDR3 is CASSQGWTVFTYEQYF. The DNA of the CDR3 is TGTGCCAGCAGCCAAGGCTGGACCGTTTTTACCTACGAGCAGTACTTC.

A few counts support this clonotype. This chain links TRBV29-1 with TRBJ1-2, with a tentative D call TRBD1 (5 bases). Germline loops: CDR1 SQVTM, CDR2 ANQGSEA. V lost 6 bases and J lost 4, with 18 bases in between. This CDR3 comprises 14 residues. CDR3 sequence: CSVESQGDSYGYTF. In DNA form, the CDR3 reads TGCAGCGTCGAGAGTCAGGGTGATAGCTATGGCTACACCTTC. The variable domain in full, completed from reference TRBV29-1 and TRBJ1-2, reads SAVISQKPSRDICQRGTSLTIQCQVDSQVTMMFWYRQQPGQSLTLIATANQGSEATYESGFVIDKFPISRPNLTFSTLTVSNMSPEDSSIYLCSVESQGDSYGYTFGSGTRLTVV.

This clonotype was seen more than once but under ten times. The chain couples TRBV7-2 to TRBJ2-5; no clear D gene. Per the germline V gene, CDR1 is SGHTA and CDR2 is FQGNSA. The ends were cut back, 1 base at V and 4 bases at J, with 13 bases in the middle. The CDR3 totals 15 residues. The CDR3 nucleotides read TGTGCCAGCAGCTTAGGCCTCCCCAATCGAGAGACCCAGTACTTC. Translation gives CASSLGLPNRETQYF.

A few counts support this clonotype. The genes are TRBV2 and TRBJ1-5, with D hard to call. The CDR3 has 14 amino acids. V was clipped by 4 bases and J by 8 bases, with 15 bases between them. CDR1 and CDR2 (germline): SNHLY, FYNNEI. This chain's CDR3 is CASSGAGGFEPQHF. CDR3 nucleotides: TGTGCCAGCAGTGGGGCTGGTGGATTTGAGCCCCAGCATTTT.